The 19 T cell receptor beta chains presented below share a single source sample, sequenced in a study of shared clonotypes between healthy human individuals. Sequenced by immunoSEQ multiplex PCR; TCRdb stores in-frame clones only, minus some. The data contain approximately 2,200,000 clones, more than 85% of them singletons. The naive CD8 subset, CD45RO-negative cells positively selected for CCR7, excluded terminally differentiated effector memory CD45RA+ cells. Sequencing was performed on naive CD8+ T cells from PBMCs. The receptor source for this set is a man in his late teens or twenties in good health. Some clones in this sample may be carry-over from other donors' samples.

The CDR3 loop is CASSAQATNEKLFF. The CDR3 bases are TGTGCCAGCAGCGCGCAGGCAACTAATGAAAAACTGTTTTTT. The chain recombines TRBV9 with TRBJ1-4; D not resolved. Trimming took off 3 bases at V and 0 bases at J, with 6 bases between the two ends. The CDR3 has 14 amino acids. The germline CDR1 and CDR2 sequences are SGDLS and YYNGEE. The whole variable domain, remainder taken from reference TRBV9 and TRBJ1-4, is DSGVTQTPKHLITATGQRVTLRCSPRSGDLSVYWYQQSLDQGLQFLIQYYNGEERAKGNILERFSAQQFPDLHSELNLSSLELGDSALYFCASSAQATNEKLFFGSGTQLSVL.

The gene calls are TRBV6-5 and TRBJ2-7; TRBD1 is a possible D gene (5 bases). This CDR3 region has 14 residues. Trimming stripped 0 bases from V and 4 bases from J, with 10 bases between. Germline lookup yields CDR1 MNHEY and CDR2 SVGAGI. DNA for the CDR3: TGTGCCAGCAGTTACTCGATCAGGGAATACGAGCAGTACTTC. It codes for CASSYSIREYEQYF.

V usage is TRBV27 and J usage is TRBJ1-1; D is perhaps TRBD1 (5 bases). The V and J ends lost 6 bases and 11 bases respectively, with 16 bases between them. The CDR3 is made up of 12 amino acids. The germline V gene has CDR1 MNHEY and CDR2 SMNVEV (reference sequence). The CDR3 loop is CASSHRGNDAFF. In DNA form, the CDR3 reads TGTGCCAGCAGCCACCGGGGGAACGACGCTTTCTTT.

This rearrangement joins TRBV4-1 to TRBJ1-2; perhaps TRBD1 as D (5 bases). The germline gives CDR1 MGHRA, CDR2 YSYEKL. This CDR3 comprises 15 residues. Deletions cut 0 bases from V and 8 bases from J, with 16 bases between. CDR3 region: CASSQERGRPPGYTF. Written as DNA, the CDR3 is TGCGCCAGCAGCCAAGAAAGGGGACGGCCGCCCGGCTACACCTTC.

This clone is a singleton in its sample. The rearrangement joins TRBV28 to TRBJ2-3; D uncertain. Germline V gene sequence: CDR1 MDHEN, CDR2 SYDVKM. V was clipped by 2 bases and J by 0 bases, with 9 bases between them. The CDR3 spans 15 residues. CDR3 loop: CASSLQYSSTDTQYF. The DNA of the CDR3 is TGTGCCAGCAGTTTACAGTATTCTAGCACAGATACGCAGTATTTT.

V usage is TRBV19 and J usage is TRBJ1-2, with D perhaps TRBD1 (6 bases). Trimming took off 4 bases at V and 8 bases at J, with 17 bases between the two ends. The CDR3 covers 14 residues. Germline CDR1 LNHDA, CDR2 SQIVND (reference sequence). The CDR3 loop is CASSNHPTGGGYTF. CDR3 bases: TGTGCCAGTAGTAACCACCCGACAGGCGGGGGCTACACCTTC.

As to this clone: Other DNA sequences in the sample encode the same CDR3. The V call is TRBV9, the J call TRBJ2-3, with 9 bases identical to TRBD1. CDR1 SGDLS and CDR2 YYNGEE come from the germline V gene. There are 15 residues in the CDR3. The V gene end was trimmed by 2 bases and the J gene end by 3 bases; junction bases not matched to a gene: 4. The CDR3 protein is CASSVGQGRTDTQYF. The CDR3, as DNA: TGTGCCAGCAGCGTTGGACAGGGGAGAACAGATACGCAGTATTTT.

The chain's CDR3 is CASSLERMNTGELFF. CDR3 sequence (DNA): TGTGCCAGCAGCTTAGAGCGGATGAACACCGGGGAGCTGTTTTTT. This sequence joins TRBV7-9 and TRBJ2-2; a possible D gene is TRBD2 (5 bases). This CDR3 comprises 15 residues. CDR1 SEHNR and CDR2 FQNEAQ come from the germline V gene (reference sequence). V lost 1 base, J lost 1 base, and 7 bases lay in between. Using reference TRBV7-9 and TRBJ2-2 for the parts outside the CDR3, the full variable domain is DTGVSQNPRHKITKRGQNVTFRCDPISEHNRLYWYRQTLGQGPEFLTYFQNEAQLEKSRLLSDRFSAERPKGSFSTLEIQRTEQGDSAMYLCASSLERMNTGELFFGEGSRLTVL.

The CDR3 region has the DNA TGTGCCAGCGGTAGCGGAACGAGACCTAGCACAGATACGCAGTATTTT. Its protein is CASGSGTRPSTDTQYF. The rearrangement links TRBV6-6 to TRBJ2-3, with D maybe TRBD2 (6 bases). The V end was cut by 8 bases, the J end by 0 bases, with 18 bases between. There are 16 residues in the CDR3. CDR1 and CDR2 (germline): MNHNY, SVGAGI (reference sequence).

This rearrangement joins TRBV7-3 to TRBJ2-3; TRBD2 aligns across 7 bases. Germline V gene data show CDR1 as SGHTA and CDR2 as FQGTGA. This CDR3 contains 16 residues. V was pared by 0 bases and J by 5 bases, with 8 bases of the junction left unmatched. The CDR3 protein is CASSLTLAEGLDTQYF. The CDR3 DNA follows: TGTGCCAGCAGCTTAACGCTAGCGGAAGGGTTAGATACGCAGTATTTT.

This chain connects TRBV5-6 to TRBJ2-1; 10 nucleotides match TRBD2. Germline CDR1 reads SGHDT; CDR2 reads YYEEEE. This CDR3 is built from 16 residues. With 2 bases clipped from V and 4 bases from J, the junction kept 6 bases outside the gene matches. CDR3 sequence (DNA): TGTGCCAGCAGCTTATCTCTAGCGGGAGTGTACAATGAGCAGTTCTTC. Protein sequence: CASSLSLAGVYNEQFF.

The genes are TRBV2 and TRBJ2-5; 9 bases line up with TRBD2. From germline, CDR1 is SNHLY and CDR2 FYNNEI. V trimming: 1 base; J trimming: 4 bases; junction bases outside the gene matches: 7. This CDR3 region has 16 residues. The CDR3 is CASSEVRIAGVETQYF. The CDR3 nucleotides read TGTGCCAGCAGTGAAGTCAGGATAGCGGGAGTAGAGACCCAGTACTTC.

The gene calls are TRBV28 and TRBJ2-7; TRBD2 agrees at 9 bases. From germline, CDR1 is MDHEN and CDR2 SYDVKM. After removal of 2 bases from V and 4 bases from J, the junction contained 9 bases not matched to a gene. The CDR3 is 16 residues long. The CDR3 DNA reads TGTGCCAGCAGTTTACTACCAGCGGGAGGTCAGTACGAGCAGTACTTC. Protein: CASSLLPAGGQYEQYF.

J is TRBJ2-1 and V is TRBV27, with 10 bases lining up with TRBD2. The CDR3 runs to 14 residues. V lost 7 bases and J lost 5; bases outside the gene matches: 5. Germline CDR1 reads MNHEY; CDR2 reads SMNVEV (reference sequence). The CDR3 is CASTLAGSNNEQFF. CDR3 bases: TGTGCCAGCACACTAGCGGGGAGCAACAATGAGCAGTTCTTC.

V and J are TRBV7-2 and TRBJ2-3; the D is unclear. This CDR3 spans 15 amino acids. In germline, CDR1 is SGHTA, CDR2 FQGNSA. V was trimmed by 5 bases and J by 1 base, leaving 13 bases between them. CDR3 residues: CASSVEFAGTDTQYF. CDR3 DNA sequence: TGTGCCAGCAGCGTGGAATTCGCGGGCACAGATACGCAGTATTTT. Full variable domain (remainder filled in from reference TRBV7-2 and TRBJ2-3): GAGVSQSPSNKVTEKGKDVELRCDPISGHTALYWYRQSLGQGLEFLIYFQGNSAPDKSGLPSDRFSAERTGGSVSTLTIQRTQQEDSAVYLCASSVEFAGTDTQYFGPGTRLTVL.

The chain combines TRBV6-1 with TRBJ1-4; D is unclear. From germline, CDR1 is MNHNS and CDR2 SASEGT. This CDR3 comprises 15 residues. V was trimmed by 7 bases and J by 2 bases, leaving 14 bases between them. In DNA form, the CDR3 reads TGTGCCAGCAATCGATTCGGAGGGACTAATGAAAAACTGTTTTTT. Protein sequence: CASNRFGGTNEKLFF.

The DNA for the CDR3 is TGCGCCAGCAGCCCCCGCTTCGTATCCTACGAGCAGTACTTC. Encoded protein: CASSPRFVSYEQYF. J is TRBJ2-5 and V is TRBV4-3, with D unclear. The J call is uncertain, as TRBJ2-7 better fits the DNA end. This CDR3 is built from 14 residues. CDR1 and CDR2 from the germline V gene are LGHNA and YSLEER.

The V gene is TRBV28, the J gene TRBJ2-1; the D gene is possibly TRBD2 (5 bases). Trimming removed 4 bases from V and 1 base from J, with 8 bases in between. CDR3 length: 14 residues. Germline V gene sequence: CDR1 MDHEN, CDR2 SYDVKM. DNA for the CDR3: TGTGCCAGCAGTTCTCGACTATCCTACAATGAGCAGTTCTTC. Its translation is CASSSRLSYNEQFF.

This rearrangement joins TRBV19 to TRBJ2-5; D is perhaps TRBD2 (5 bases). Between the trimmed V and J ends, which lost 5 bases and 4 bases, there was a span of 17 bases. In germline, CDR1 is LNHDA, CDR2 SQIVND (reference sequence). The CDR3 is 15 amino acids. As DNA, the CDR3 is TGTGCCAGTAGTTACCAATCAGACTATCGAGAGACCCAGTACTTC. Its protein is CASSYQSDYRETQYF.